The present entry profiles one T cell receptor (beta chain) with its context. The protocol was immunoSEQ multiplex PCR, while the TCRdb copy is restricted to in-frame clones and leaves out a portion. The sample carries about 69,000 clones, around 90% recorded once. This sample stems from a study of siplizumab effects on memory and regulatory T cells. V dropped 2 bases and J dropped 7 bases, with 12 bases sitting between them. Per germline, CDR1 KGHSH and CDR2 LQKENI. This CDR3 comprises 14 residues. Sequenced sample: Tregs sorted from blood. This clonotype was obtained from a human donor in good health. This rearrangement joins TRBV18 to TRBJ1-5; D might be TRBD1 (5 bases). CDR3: CASSPGGKEQPQHF. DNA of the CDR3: TGTGCCAGCTCACCAGGGGGGAAGGAGCAGCCCCAGCATTTT.